This T cell receptor (beta chain) originates from a study of CD8 T cells in Susac syndrome. Whole-study findings and limits: The number of Susac-specific public clones found was roughly 15 in total CD8+ repertoires and about 5 in CD8+ TEMRA repertoires.

V was trimmed by 6 bases and J by 4 bases, leaving 28 bases between them. The germline CDR1 and CDR2 sequences are MNHEY and SMNVEV (reference sequence). The length of the CDR3 is 19 residues. About this clonotype itself: As yet, its antigen is unknown.

It was with random hexamers that roughly 0.45 to 1 ug RNA was reverse transcribed. From the immunoSEQ multiplex PCR reads, TCRdb called clonotypes with MiXCR, one entry per CDR3 protein. The sample yields about 1,400 distinct CDR3 sequences, 60% to 75% seen once. TEMRA sorting relied on memory subsets defined by CD27 and CD45RA staining. Total CD8+ cells were sequenced, and sorted CD8+ TEMRA cells were sequenced as well. FACS enriched CD8+ TEMRA cells, while bulk CD8+ and CD4+ were negatively isolated. The TCR originated in a human donor with Susac syndrome. The sequenced sample was CD8+ TEMRA cells from PBMCs. The subset: FACS-sorted terminally differentiated effector memory CD8+ T cells re-expressing CD45RA (CD8+ TEMRA). The chain links TRBV27 to TRBJ1-3; D possibly corresponds to TRBD1 (5 bases). The chain's CDR3 is CASRPSSPGPSTYGNTIYF. Written as DNA, the CDR3 is TGTGCCAGCAGACCCTCCTCTCCGGGGCCTTCAACTTACGGAAACACCATATATTTT.